The clone carrying this T cell receptor beta chain was picked up many times. The sample originates from a study of T cells in Graves' hyperthyroidism and ophthalmopathy. There were TCR beta CDR3 regions amplified from RNA transcripts. During a first-round RT-PCR of the TCR CDR3, the HTBI primer set was used. TCRdb ran MiXCR on the multiplex PCR reads and lists one entry per CDR3 protein. Altogether approximately 420,000 distinct CDR3 sequences are present, just under 15% being singletons, with the ten largest covering about 30%. When ophthalmopathy did not progress within 18 months, Graves' hyperthyroidism was considered stable. Clinical symptoms, serum thyroxine, TRAb, thyroid ultrasound and orbital computed tomography established diagnosis. The CDR3 is made up of 14 amino acids. Germline CDR1 reads DFQATT; CDR2 reads SNEGSKA (reference sequence). The V end lost 0 bases, the J end lost 2 bases, and 10 bases lay between the germline ends.

The sequencing input was blood. The rearrangement joins TRBV20-1 to TRBJ1-2; TRBD1 is a possible D gene (6 bases). The source of this sequence is a woman under 40 with Graves' hyperthyroidism. The CDR3 region is CSARDIQGNYGYTF. In DNA form, the CDR3 reads TGCAGTGCTAGAGATATACAGGGAAACTATGGCTACACCTTC.